Described below is a single TCR beta chain sequence and its context. The clone's antigen remains unknown. Base qualities are not at hand, and no much larger clone is one base apart. This record comes from a study of OX40 agonist ivuxolimab in advanced cancers. For context, the study as a whole: The costimulatory receptor OX40 (CD134) was targeted by ivuxolimab, a fully human IgG2 agonistic monoclonal antibody. Intravenous ivuxolimab was administered to patients every 2 weeks at six dose levels: 0.01, 0.1, 0.3, 1.5, 3 and 10 mg/kg. Of the roughly 50 dose-escalation patients, hepatocellular carcinoma was present in around 19, melanoma in roughly 15, renal cell carcinoma in 9 and head and neck cancer in 9. In the dose-escalation cohort, approximately 82% of patients were male, and the mean age was 60 years with a range of roughly 23 to 79. Prior anti-PD-1, anti-PD-L1 or anti-CTLA-4 therapy was permitted, and approximately 41% of dose-escalation patients had received checkpoint inhibitors. Partial responses occurred in three dose-escalation patients: two with cutaneous melanoma and one with hepatocellular carcinoma. Peripheral TCRbeta sequencing was intended to test whether TCR sequence diversity was altered and clonal T-cell expansion was caused by ivuxolimab. The monotherapy dose-escalation portion (N of about 57 patients) of the phase I ivuxolimab trial is reported in the paper. Summary of the overall study and its limitations: Antigen specificity was not determined for the clonally expanded peripheral T cells. In the 0.1-3.0 mg/kg groups, partial responders were among the patients with the lowest normalized peripheral clonal expansion, particularly in CD8+ T cells. After ivuxolimab, CD8+ T cells had more expanded clones than CD4+ T cells on average. Low levels of normalized T-cell clonal expansion were also seen in some nonresponding patients. At doses from 0.1 to 3.0 mg/kg, clonal expansion was seen in both CD4+ and CD8+ blood T cells between baseline and week 6.

Genomic DNA was extracted from sorted cells for sequencing of the TCRbeta CDR3 region. TCRbeta CDR3 regions were sequenced using the immunoSEQ Assay. This immuneACCESS table, as held by TCRdb, lists in-frame sequences with V and J called but not all clones. Of the missing ones, under half trace to an unresolved V gene in checked studies; the others have no known cause. This sample holds some 40,000 clones; over 60% were observed only once. The ten largest clonotypes hold around 12% of the sample. Patients with a history of autoimmune disease or receiving systemic immunosuppression were excluded from the trial. Peripheral blood for TCR sequencing was collected from all dose cohorts at baseline, on cycle 4 day 1, and on cycle 7 day 1. The samples were taken from a phase I, first-in-human, multicenter, open-label dose-escalation trial of ivuxolimab. Adults with locally advanced or metastatic melanoma, renal cell carcinoma, hepatocellular carcinoma or head and neck squamous cell carcinoma were enrolled in the trial. Before TCR sequencing, CD4+ T cells and CD8+ T cells were sorted from peripheral blood as separate populations.

V lost 5 bases and J lost 2 bases, and the count of bases not matched to a germline gene is 9. From its cysteine to its phenylalanine, the CDR3 spans 15 amino acids. The kept DNA is CDR3 alone, 45 bases in frame from the first base. CDR1 SGHAT and CDR2 FQNNGV were looked up in the germline V gene. The source of this sequence is an adult with an advanced solid tumor such as melanoma, head and neck, liver or kidney cancer. The chain uses TRBV11-2 and TRBJ2-7; TRBD1 aligns with 7 central bases. The input for sequencing was CD4+ or CD8+ T cells sorted from blood, taken in a trial of the OX40 agonist ivuxolimab. The CDR3 region has the sequence CASSIGQALTYEQYF. The nucleotides read TGTGCCAGCAGCATCGGACAGGCGTTAACCTACGAGCAGTACTTC.